The 17 T cell receptor beta chains in this list originate from one sample, sequenced in a study of human T cells and chemical hapten exposure. TCRdb reprocessed the RACE reads with MiXCR, giving one entry per CDR3 protein. The data contain about 380,000 distinct CDR3 sequences, about 5.1% of them singletons. This sample's time point: pre-sensitization, week 0. The treatment denotes: therapeutic diphenylcyclopropenone sensitization with weekly scalp DPC. The specimen was whole blood, collected in connection with sensitization to the hapten diphenylcyclopropenone (DPC). The receptors were sampled from a woman between 50 and 59 years old with alopecia areata. Some clones in this sample may be carry-over from other donors' samples.

This clonotype was picked up many times. The J gene is TRBJ2-7, the V gene TRBV20-1; 10 bases align to TRBD1. The CDR3 has 13 amino acids. With 8 bases clipped from V and 7 bases from J, the junction kept 11 bases outside the gene matches. Germline CDR1 and CDR2: DFQATT and SNEGSKA (reference sequence). The CDR3 reads CSSYGQGGLEQYF. For the CDR3, the DNA is TGCAGTTCCTACGGACAGGGGGGGTTGGAGCAGTACTTC.

This clonotype was observed many times. This chain uses TRBV7-9 with TRBJ2-3; 12 nucleotides agree with TRBD1. This CDR3 region has 17 residues. Trimming at V came to 0 bases and at J to 5 bases, leaving 6 bases not matched to a gene. In germline, CDR1 is SEHNR, CDR2 FQNEAQ (reference sequence). The CDR3 DNA is TGTGCCAGCAGCTTAGCGCGGGGACAGGGGGCTGAAGATACGCAGTATTTT. Its translation is CASSLARGQGAEDTQYF.

This clonotype has ten or more counts. The chain employs TRBV7-2 and TRBJ2-1; the match to TRBD2 covers 10 bases. J was trimmed by 0 bases and V by 4 bases; bases with no gene match: 9. CDR3 length: 18 amino acids. The V gene's germline CDR1 is SGHTA and CDR2 FQGNSA. The CDR3 bases are TGTGCCAGCAGCTGGAGCACTAGCGGGGAACTCTCCTACAATGAGCAGTTCTTC. Translating it yields CASSWSTSGELSYNEQFF. The variable domain in full, with the rest retrieved from reference TRBV7-2 and TRBJ2-1, is GAGVSQSPSNKVTEKGKDVELRCDPISGHTALYWYRQSLGQGLEFLIYFQGNSAPDKSGLPSDRFSAERTGGSVSTLTIQRTQQEDSAVYLCASSWSTSGELSYNEQFFGPGTRLTVL.

CDR3 DNA: TGTGCCATCAGTGAGTCGGCAGGGTACTCTGGAAACACCATATATTTT. This translates into CAISESAGYSGNTIYF. This rearrangement joins TRBV10-3 to TRBJ1-3; a weak D match, TRBD1 (5 bases). V gave up 0 bases and J gave up 0 bases, with 9 bases separating them. This CDR3 is 16 amino acids long. Germline assignment: CDR1 ENHRY and CDR2 SYGVKD.

This rearrangement joins TRBV18 to TRBJ2-3, with D perhaps TRBD2 (6 bases). Germline V CDR1 and CDR2: KGHSH, LQKENI. The CDR3 consists of 15 residues. Trimming took 3 bases from V and 2 from J, leaving 12 bases between them. The CDR3 DNA is TGTGCCAGCTCACCGTTTGGAGGGGACACAGATACGCAGTATTTT. This encodes CASSPFGGDTDTQYF.

V is TRBV27 and J is TRBJ1-2; D perhaps matches TRBD1 (6 bases). The CDR3 consists of 15 residues. The germline V gene has CDR1 MNHEY and CDR2 SMNVEV (reference sequence). V dropped 4 bases and J dropped 4 bases, with 16 bases sitting between them. CDR3 DNA: TGTGCCAGCAGTTCCGGACAGCCCGGAGGCTATGGCTACACCTTC. Residues: CASSSGQPGGYGYTF.

This clonotype has just a few counts. The chain couples TRBV2 to TRBJ1-5; tentatively, D is TRBD1 (5 bases). Between the trimmed V and J ends, which lost 1 base and 5 bases, there was a span of 12 bases. The CDR3 has 15 amino acids. CDR1 SNHLY and CDR2 FYNNEI come from the germline V gene. The CDR3 loop reads CASSEDDRADQPQHF. The CDR3 DNA sequence: TGTGCCAGCAGTGAAGACGACAGAGCTGATCAGCCCCAGCATTTT.

This clonotype was seen ten or more times. V usage is TRBV2 and J usage is TRBJ2-5, with 8 nucleotides matching TRBD2. Per germline, CDR1 SNHLY and CDR2 FYNNEI. Unmatched junction bases numbered 6, after V lost 3 bases and J lost 0 bases. The CDR3 covers 16 residues. The CDR3 loop reads CASSDRAGEYQETQYF. The CDR3 DNA reads as TGTGCCAGCAGTGACAGAGCGGGGGAGTACCAAGAGACCCAGTACTTC.

The V and J genes are TRBV5-1 and TRBJ2-7, with D perhaps TRBD2 (6 bases). The CDR3 sequence is 14 residues long. The V gene's germline CDR1 is SGHRS and CDR2 YFSETQ. V shed 4 bases and J shed 5 bases, with 16 bases lying between them. The CDR3 bases are TGCGCCAGCAGCCCTATTACTAGCTGGGACGAGCAGTACTTC. This sequence encodes CASSPITSWDEQYF.

This clonotype showed up many times. V is TRBV18 and J is TRBJ2-5, with a weak D call TRBD2 (6 bases). Germline V CDR1 and CDR2: KGHSH, LQKENI. V was shortened by 3 bases and J by 2 bases, with 13 bases between the two germline ends. This CDR3 region has 15 residues. The CDR3 bases are TGTGCCAGCTCACCTCTGGGACTGGAACAAGAGACCCAGTACTTC. Protein product: CASSPLGLEQETQYF.

The genes are TRBV10-3 and TRBJ1-3; no reliable D call. CDR1 and CDR2 from the germline V gene are ENHRY and SYGVKD. Trimming left V 0 bases short and J 4 bases short, with 7 bases between. The CDR3 length is 14 residues. The CDR3 spells CAISESVMGNTIYF. CDR3 in DNA: TGTGCCATCAGTGAGTCAGTAATGGGAAACACCATATATTTT.

This clonotype was observed many times. The chain has TRBV3-1 and TRBJ1-1; tentative D call: TRBD1 (5 bases). Trimming cost V 7 bases and J 0 bases, with 9 bases left between them. Per germline, CDR1 LGHDT and CDR2 YNNKEL (reference sequence). This CDR3 has 13 amino acids. For the CDR3, the DNA is TGTGCCAGCACCCGGGACCTGAACACTGAAGCTTTCTTT. Translating it yields CASTRDLNTEAFF.

The J gene is TRBJ1-6, the V gene TRBV7-2; D gene unclear. The germline V and J ends were trimmed by 4 bases and 5 bases, with 12 bases remaining between them. The CDR3 contains 15 residues. Germline assignment: CDR1 SGHTA and CDR2 FQGNSA. The chain's CDR3 is CASSSQGLNNSPLHF. The CDR3 nucleotides are TGTGCCAGCAGCTCCCAAGGGCTGAATAATTCACCCCTCCACTTT.

There are many counts of this clonotype. This sequence joins TRBV7-2 and TRBJ2-2, with TRBD2 identical over 7 bases. In germline, CDR1 is SGHTA, CDR2 FQGNSA. This CDR3 spans 12 amino acids. The junction had 1 base not matched to a gene; V was cut back by 8 bases and J by 4 bases. The CDR3 here is CASPGGTGELFF. CDR3 nucleotides: TGTGCCAGCCCGGGAGGCACCGGGGAGCTGTTTTTT. The whole variable domain, filled in from reference TRBV7-2 and TRBJ2-2, reads GAGVSQSPSNKVTEKGKDVELRCDPISGHTALYWYRQSLGQGLEFLIYFQGNSAPDKSGLPSDRFSAERTGGSVSTLTIQRTQQEDSAVYLCASPGGTGELFFGEGSRLTVL.

In its sample, this clonotype was seen a few times. This chain links TRBV6-2 or TRBV6-3 with TRBJ1-5, with TRBD1 as a possible D gene (5 bases). This CDR3 is 16 amino acids long. Germline V gives CDR1 MNHEY, CDR2 SVGEGT. Trimming pared 2 bases from V and 0 bases from J, leaving 11 bases between. CDR3 protein: CASSYLGQHSNQPQHF. CDR3 nucleotides: TGTGCCAGCAGTTACCTGGGGCAGCATAGCAATCAGCCCCAGCATTTT.

The chain joins TRBV20-1 to TRBJ2-3, with 14 bases that match TRBD2. The CDR3 totals 16 residues. V shed 6 bases and J 2 bases; nucleotides not matched to a gene: 7. Looked up from germline, CDR1 is DFQATT and CDR2 is SNEGSKA (reference sequence). As DNA, the CDR3 is TGCAGTGCAACCCGGACTAGCGGGGGGAACACAGATACGCAGTATTTT. Its translation is CSATRTSGGNTDTQYF.

This sequence joins TRBV12-3 or TRBV12-4 and TRBJ1-5; D not resolved. CDR3 size: 13 residues. V lost 3 bases, J lost 4 bases, and 7 bases lay in between. In DNA form, the CDR3 reads TGTGCCAGCAGTTTTGAGTGGAATCAGCCCCAGCATTTT. Amino acids: CASSFEWNQPQHF.